This T cell receptor (beta chain) was identified during a study of T cell repertoires in cytomegalovirus infection. From germline, CDR1 is SGHTA and CDR2 FQGNSA. V lost 3 bases, J lost 11 bases, and 9 bases lay in between. CDR3 length: 11 residues. This clonotype was counted many times. A single record per CDR3 protein comes from TCRdb applying MiXCR to the reads. In the table there are under 350,000 distinct CDR3 sequences, approximately 9.5% of which are singletons. The sequence came from a human donor in good health (CMV status not recorded). Some clones in this sample may be carry-over from other donors' samples. J is TRBJ2-3 and V is TRBV7-2, with D tentatively TRBD1 or TRBD2 (5 bases each). Source material: PBMCs. CDR3 sequence reads: CASSLGVMQYF. CDR3 DNA sequence: TGTGCCAGCAGCTTGGGGGTTATGCAGTATTTT.